This entry features one TCR beta chain sequence. Its antigen is currently unknown. Sequencing templates came from extracted RNA that was reverse transcribed into cDNA. The table came from immunoSEQ multiplex PCR; TCRdb's copy has only in-frame clones and leaves some out. The repertoire holds 150,000 to 250,000 clones, with 45% to 75% as singletons. This record comes from a study of CD8+ T cells in alopecia areata. Study as a whole: Tofacitinib ran for 6 to 18 months before 6 months off drug. Whole-study results and caveats: Affected scalp, especially in alopecia totalis/universalis, had a higher clonality than normal scalp did. Scalp clonality and expanded CD8+ clones among the top 100 fell significantly with tofacitinib.

This CDR3 has 16 residues. Germline CDR1 reads LGHNA; CDR2 reads YNFKEQ. V shed 4 bases, J shed 4 bases, and the junction held 9 bases outside the gene matches. Treatment given: oral pan-JAK inhibitor, 5-10 mg twice daily. The clonotype was recovered from a human donor with alopecia areata. This sample comprised CD4+ T cells sorted from blood, obtained at week 4, from a patient treated with tofacitinib. The J gene is TRBJ2-1, the V gene TRBV4-2; 8 nucleotides match TRBD1. Written as DNA, the CDR3 is TGTGCCAGCAGCCTTACCTTACAGGGGGGATACAATGAGCAGTTCTTC. The encoded protein is CASSLTLQGGYNEQFF.